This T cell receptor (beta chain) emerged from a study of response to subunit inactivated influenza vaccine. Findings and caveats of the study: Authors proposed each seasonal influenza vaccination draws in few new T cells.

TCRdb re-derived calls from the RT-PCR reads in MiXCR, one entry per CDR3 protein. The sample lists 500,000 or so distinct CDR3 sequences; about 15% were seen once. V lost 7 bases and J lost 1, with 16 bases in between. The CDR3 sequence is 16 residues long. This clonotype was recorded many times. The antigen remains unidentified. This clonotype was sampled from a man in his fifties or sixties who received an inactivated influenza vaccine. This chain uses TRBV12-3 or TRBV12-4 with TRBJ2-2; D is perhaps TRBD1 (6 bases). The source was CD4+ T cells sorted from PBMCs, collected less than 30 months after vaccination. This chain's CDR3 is CASKRSDRLNTGELFF. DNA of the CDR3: TGTGCCAGCAAAAGGAGTGACAGGCTGAACACCGGGGAGCTGTTTTTT.